This T cell receptor beta chain was obtained from a study of glioma-infiltrating T cells after dendritic cell vaccination. In germline, CDR1 is LNHDA, CDR2 SQIVND (reference sequence). V was clipped by 3 bases and J by 0 bases, with 14 bases between them. The CDR3 is 16 residues long. TCRdb's copy holds only in-frame clones and misses some; the assay was immunoSEQ multiplex PCR. The repertoire includes about 64,000 clones, roughly nine tenths of them detected once, and under 14% sits in the top ten. Time point in this sample: after dendritic cell vaccination, including at tumor progression/relapse. The TCR was taken from a human donor with glioblastoma. The sequencing used blood, collected after dendritic cell vaccination. This chain connects TRBV19 to TRBJ1-1; weak D call: TRBD1 (6 bases). The CDR3 reads CASSISRGALNTEAFF. DNA for the CDR3: TGTGCCAGTAGTATCAGTCGGGGGGCCCTGAACACTGAAGCTTTCTTT.